This T cell receptor (beta chain) appears in the sequencing data of a study of vaccination effects on CD4 cells after COVID-19. General observations from the study: Common cold coronavirus cross-reactivity was shown by only 1 of 255 vaccine-induced clones in healthy vaccinees. Infection- and vaccine-induced clones contracted markedly late after vaccination.

Of note for this clone: Its matching antigen is unknown.

Ahead of sequencing, the ViraFEST assay grew antigen-specific CD4+ T cells using viral peptide pools. Cultured cells yielded isolated CD4+ T cells after 10 to 11 days. Participants were given two doses of BNT162b2 or mRNA-1273 vaccine. Cells had half their medium changed to IL-2 medium on days 3 and 7. The CDR3 runs to 15 residues. The method was immunoSEQ multiplex PCR; TCRdb's version includes in-frame clones alone and lacks a portion of them. The sample yields approximately 61,000 clones, around four fifths seen once. The chain carries TRBV21-1 and TRBJ2-5; the D call in the table, TRBD2, was not verified against the DNA. TRBV21-1 counts as a pseudogene. This clonotype originated in a human donor who received a COVID-19 vaccine. This material consisted of CD4+ T cells from PBMCs cultured with HCoV-229E spike peptides, taken after COVID-19 vaccination. CDR3 DNA: TGTGCCAGCAGCAAAGTAATGACTAGCGAAGAGACCCAGTACTTC. It codes for CASSKVMTSEETQYF.